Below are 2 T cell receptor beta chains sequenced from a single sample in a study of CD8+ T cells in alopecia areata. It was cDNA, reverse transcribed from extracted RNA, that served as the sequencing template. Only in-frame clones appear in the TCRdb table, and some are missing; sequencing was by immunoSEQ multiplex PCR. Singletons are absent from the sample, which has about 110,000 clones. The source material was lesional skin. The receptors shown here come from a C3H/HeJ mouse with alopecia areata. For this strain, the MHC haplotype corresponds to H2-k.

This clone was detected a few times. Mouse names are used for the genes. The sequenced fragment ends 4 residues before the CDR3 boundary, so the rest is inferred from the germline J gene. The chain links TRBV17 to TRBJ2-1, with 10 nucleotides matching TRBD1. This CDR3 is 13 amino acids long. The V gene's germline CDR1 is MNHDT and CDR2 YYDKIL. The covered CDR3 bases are TGTGCTAGCAGGCAGACAGGGGGCGCT. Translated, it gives CASRQTGGA. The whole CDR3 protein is CASRQTGGAEQFF.

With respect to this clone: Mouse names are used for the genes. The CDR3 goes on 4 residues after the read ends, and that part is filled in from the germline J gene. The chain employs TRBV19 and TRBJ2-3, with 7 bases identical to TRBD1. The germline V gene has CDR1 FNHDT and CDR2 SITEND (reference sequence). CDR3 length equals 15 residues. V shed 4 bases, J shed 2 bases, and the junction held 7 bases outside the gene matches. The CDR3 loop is CASSPDRVNAETLYF. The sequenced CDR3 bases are TGTGCCAGCAGTCCCGACAGGGTTAATGCAGAA.